The sequence of this TCR beta chain was determined in a study of T cell responses to AZD1222 COVID-19 vaccine. Background on the study: Second-dose groups at about 4 or about 12 weeks were pooled. Study outcomes and limitations: Nearly half of spike-specific TCRs reportedly target unmutated variant regions.

Turning to this clone: The antigen is undetermined.

The assay was immunoSEQ multiplex PCR, and TCRdb's table has in-frame clones only and misses some. The sample records roughly 150,000 clones, roughly 89% being singletons. The CDR3 covers 17 residues. V trimming: 3 bases; J trimming: 0 bases; junction bases outside the gene matches: 13. CDR1 is DFQATT and CDR2 is SNEGSKA in the germline V gene (reference sequence). The material sequenced was peripheral blood, taken on day 0 of AZD1222 vaccination. The J gene is TRBJ2-7, the V gene TRBV20-1; 8 nucleotides line up with TRBD2. This receptor was identified in an adult in good health. CDR3 protein: CSASSGTSFVSSYEQYF. CDR3 DNA: TGCAGTGCTAGTTCCGGGACTAGTTTTGTAAGCTCCTACGAGCAGTACTTC.